This is a list of T cell receptor beta chains from one sample in a study of blood T cell repertoires in COVID-19. Profiling relied on immunoSEQ multiplex PCR, and the TCRdb table lists in-frame clones only, not all of them. The table records 150,000 to 200,000 clones, roughly four fifths of them present only once. Sequencing was done on a sample of peripheral blood. These TCRs come from a woman in her sixties or seventies with COVID-19, enrolled during active disease. Both conserved end residues are trimmed from each CDR3. The D gene is left open where the match is weak.

D gene: NA; V gene: TRBV20-1; J gene: TRBJ2-5; CDR3 protein: SAFVRETQY
D gene: NA; V gene: TRBV5-4; J gene: TRBJ2-5; CDR3 protein: ASSLFGSGMETQY
D gene: TRBD2; V gene: TRBV19; J gene: TRBJ2-3; CDR3 protein: ASSITLAGLDTQY
D gene: TRBD1; V gene: TRBV14; J gene: TRBJ2-1; CDR3 protein: ASSSPGTGWRNEQF
D gene: TRBD1; V gene: TRBV19; J gene: TRBJ2-1; CDR3 protein: ASSEIPGQGPANEQF
D gene: TRBD1; V gene: TRBV30; J gene: TRBJ2-2; CDR3 protein: ACKQGAGGELF
D gene: NA; V gene: TRBV6-2/TRBV6-3; J gene: TRBJ2-1; CDR3 protein: ASSSAGLSYNEQF
D gene: TRBD1; V gene: TRBV28; J gene: TRBJ2-4; CDR3 protein: AISGTAISVAKNIQY
D gene: NA; V gene: TRBV27; J gene: TRBJ2-2; CDR3 protein: ASSFSDHTGELF
D gene: TRBD1; V gene: TRBV4-1; J gene: TRBJ2-5; CDR3 protein: ASSPRGGSETQY
D gene: TRBD2; V gene: TRBV29-1; J gene: TRBJ2-1; CDR3 protein: SVGPSGRLGNEQF
D gene: TRBD2; V gene: TRBV6-5; J gene: TRBJ2-3; CDR3 protein: ASSYRTSGTTDTQY
D gene: TRBD1; V gene: TRBV28; J gene: TRBJ2-5; CDR3 protein: ASRTRDRVQETQY
D gene: NA; V gene: TRBV7-2; J gene: TRBJ2-3; CDR3 protein: ASSLSLSAEADTQY
D gene: NA; V gene: TRBV15; J gene: TRBJ2-7; CDR3 protein: ATSSLEDSFPYEQY
D gene: NA; V gene: TRBV5-1; J gene: TRBJ2-7; CDR3 protein: ASREELIGRDEQY
D gene: NA; V gene: TRBV14; J gene: TRBJ2-6; CDR3 protein: ASSQDLPGFGANVLT
D gene: NA; V gene: TRBV19; J gene: TRBJ2-6; CDR3 protein: ASSIERGTPGANVLT
D gene: TRBD2; V gene: TRBV5-4; J gene: TRBJ2-2; CDR3 protein: ASSHGLAGTQGTGELF
D gene: TRBD1; V gene: TRBV30; J gene: TRBJ2-3; CDR3 protein: AWSGSRGSTDTQY
D gene: NA; V gene: TRBV3-1/TRBV3-2; J gene: TRBJ2-7; CDR3 protein: ASSQVVGSSYEQY
D gene: NA; V gene: TRBV3-1/TRBV3-2; J gene: TRBJ1-3; CDR3 protein: ASSQESDTIY
D gene: TRBD1; V gene: TRBV6-6; J gene: TRBJ2-7; CDR3 protein: ASSQTGGSSYEQY
D gene: TRBD1; V gene: TRBV11-2; J gene: TRBJ1-4; CDR3 protein: ASSLGTGSWEKLF
D gene: NA; V gene: TRBV7-3; J gene: TRBJ2-1; CDR3 protein: ASSPPGRGMGNEQF
D gene: TRBD1; V gene: TRBV3-1/TRBV3-2; J gene: TRBJ2-5; CDR3 protein: ASSHGQGFTETQY
D gene: TRBD1; V gene: TRBV6-5; J gene: TRBJ1-4; CDR3 protein: ASSSGTGGDEKLF
D gene: NA; V gene: TRBV5-1; J gene: TRBJ2-7; CDR3 protein: ASSENYGEQY
D gene: TRBD2; V gene: TRBV28; J gene: TRBJ2-7; CDR3 protein: ASSLQLAGVDSYEQY
D gene: TRBD2; V gene: TRBV4-3; J gene: TRBJ2-2; CDR3 protein: ASSQGTAGVPGELF
D gene: NA; V gene: TRBV27; J gene: TRBJ1-2; CDR3 protein: ASSYKEQGSYGYT
D gene: NA; V gene: TRBV19; J gene: TRBJ2-7; CDR3 protein: ASREPPYEQY
D gene: TRBD1; V gene: TRBV29-1; J gene: TRBJ2-3; CDR3 protein: SVGSPDRGPIDTQY
D gene: TRBD1; V gene: TRBV19; J gene: TRBJ1-2; CDR3 protein: ASSNRGPPNYGYT
D gene: TRBD2; V gene: TRBV27; J gene: TRBJ2-7; CDR3 protein: ASSFVAGVGQYEQY
D gene: TRBD1; V gene: TRBV7-3; J gene: TRBJ1-1; CDR3 protein: ASSLRDRTEAF